The 17 T cell receptor beta chains below come from one sample, sequenced in a study of blood T cell repertoires in COVID-19. Data came from immunoSEQ multiplex PCR; TCRdb stores just in-frame clones and leaves some out. Among more than 150,000 clones listed, 94% were seen once. Sequencing was performed on peripheral blood. These receptor sequences come from a man aged 30-40 years with COVID-19, enrolled during active disease.

This clone was observed once. The chain combines TRBV15 with TRBJ1-1; D unresolved. Germline loops: CDR1 LNHNV, CDR2 YYDKDF (reference sequence). The CDR3 runs to 12 residues. Trimming pared 6 bases from V and 3 bases from J, leaving 8 bases between. CDR3 in DNA: TGTGCCACCAGGAAACAGCACACTGAAGCTTTCTTT. It is translated as CATRKQHTEAFF.

This sequence joins TRBV28 and TRBJ1-1; D possibly corresponds to TRBD1 (6 bases). The CDR3 loop spans 15 amino acids. Per the germline V gene, CDR1 is MDHEN and CDR2 is SYDVKM. V lost 6 bases, J lost 0 bases, and 14 bases lay in between. CDR3 sequence: CASRPPKGVNTEAFF. In nucleotides, the CDR3 is TGTGCCAGCAGACCTCCCAAGGGGGTGAACACTGAAGCTTTCTTT.

In this sample, this clone turned up a few times. The chain couples TRBV9 to TRBJ2-7; no firm D call. The V gene's germline CDR1 is SGDLS and CDR2 YYNGEE. This CDR3 region has 14 residues. V gave up 6 bases and J gave up 3 bases, with 16 bases separating them. The DNA of the CDR3 is TGTGCCAGCAACCCGACTGGAAACCTCTACGAGCAGTACTTC. Translation: CASNPTGNLYEQYF. Full variable domain (outside the CDR3, taken from reference TRBV9 and TRBJ2-7): DSGVTQTPKHLITATGQRVTLRCSPRSGDLSVYWYQQSLDQGLQFLIQYYNGEERAKGNILERFSAQQFPDLHSELNLSSLELGDSALYFCASNPTGNLYEQYFGPGTRLTVT.

V usage is TRBV5-6 and J usage is TRBJ1-2; D is perhaps TRBD1 (5 bases). V was clipped by 4 bases and J by 2 bases, with 15 bases between them. This CDR3 is 15 amino acids long. Germline CDR1 reads SGHDT; CDR2 reads YYEEEE. CDR3 DNA: TGTGCCAGCAGCCCCACTGCGGCAGGGAACTATGGCTACACCTTC. It is translated as CASSPTAAGNYGYTF.

The chain employs TRBV6-1 and TRBJ1-5; D is uncertain. Trimming shortened V by 2 bases and J by 2 bases, and 7 bases separated the two germline ends. From germline, CDR1 is MNHNS and CDR2 SASEGT. There are 14 residues in the CDR3. The CDR3 bases are TGTGCCAGCAGTGAATCGAGGGGCAATCAGCCCCAGCATTTT. It yields the protein CASSESRGNQPQHF.

The chain combines TRBV29-1 with TRBJ2-7; D not resolved. Germline V gives CDR1 SQVTM, CDR2 ANQGSEA. The CDR3 sequence is 11 residues long. The V end was cut by 2 bases, the J end by 6 bases, with 8 bases between. In DNA, the CDR3 is TGCAGCGTTGAAAACTTTACCGAGCAGTACTTC. Translation gives CSVENFTEQYF.

The chain employs TRBV19 and TRBJ1-4; D is perhaps TRBD1 (6 bases). Germline values: CDR1 LNHDA, CDR2 SQIVND (reference sequence). Trimming stripped 10 bases from V and 7 bases from J, with 22 bases between. The CDR3 sequence is 15 residues long. The CDR3: CATLDPRGWGEKLFF. The CDR3 coding sequence is TGTGCCACCCTCGATCCCAGGGGATGGGGTGAAAAACTGTTTTTT.

The rearrangement links TRBV5-1 to TRBJ2-5, with TRBD2 matching over 12 bases. In germline, CDR1 is SGHRS, CDR2 YFSETQ. CDR3 size: 16 residues. V lost 4 bases, J lost 4 bases, and 8 bases stayed unmatched. The CDR3 reads CASSARTSGEGETQYF. CDR3 coding DNA: TGCGCCAGCAGCGCCAGGACTAGCGGGGAGGGAGAGACCCAGTACTTC.

The chain is built from TRBV9 and TRBJ2-2, with D perhaps TRBD1 (8 bases). The V end was cut by 4 bases, the J end by 5 bases, with 12 bases between. Germline loops: CDR1 SGDLS, CDR2 YYNGEE. CDR3 size: 14 residues. CDR3 amino acids: CASSLQGGTGELFF. CDR3 nucleotides: TGTGCCAGCAGCTTACAGGGGGGGACCGGGGAGCTGTTTTTT.

This clone came up once. The chain recombines TRBV2 with TRBJ1-2; perhaps TRBD1 as D (6 bases). Germline CDR1 reads SNHLY; CDR2 reads FYNNEI. This CDR3 is built from 13 residues. V was pared by 1 base and J by 8 bases, with 11 bases between. The chain's CDR3 is CASSEGPQGGYTF. The CDR3 coding sequence is TGTGCCAGCAGTGAAGGACCCCAGGGGGGCTACACCTTC. The variable domain in full, completed from reference TRBV2 and TRBJ1-2, reads EPEVTQTPSHQVTQMGQEVILRCVPISNHLYFYWYRQILGQKVEFLVSFYNNEISEKSEIFDDQFSVERPDGSNFTLKIRSTKLEDSAMYFCASSEGPQGGYTFGSGTRLTVV.

This clone was seen only once. This chain connects TRBV11-1 to TRBJ2-2; TRBD1 matches at 8 bases. Germline values: CDR1 SGHAT, CDR2 FQDESV (reference sequence). With 1 base clipped from V and 4 bases from J, the junction kept 5 bases outside the gene matches. This CDR3 has 16 residues. CDR3 loop: CASSLVTGASTGELFF. The CDR3 coding sequence is TGTGCCAGCAGCTTAGTGACAGGGGCGAGCACCGGGGAGCTGTTTTTT.

CDR3: CASSHTTGNNEQFF. The CDR3 coding sequence is TGTGCCAGCAGTCACACAACGGGGAACAATGAGCAGTTCTTC. The genes are TRBV27 and TRBJ2-1, with D perhaps matching TRBD2 (5 bases). This CDR3 comprises 14 residues. The germline V gene encodes CDR1 MNHEY and CDR2 SMNVEV (reference sequence). Trimming took 5 bases from V and 5 from J, leaving 13 bases between them.

V gene TRBV5-4 combines with J gene TRBJ1-1; D is unclear. Trimming took off 0 bases at V and 2 bases at J, with 11 bases between the two ends. This CDR3 contains 15 residues. From germline, CDR1 is SGHNT and CDR2 YYREEE (reference sequence). The DNA of the CDR3 is TGTGCCAGCAGCTTGGGACACATGGTAAACACTGAAGCTTTCTTT. It translates to CASSLGHMVNTEAFF. Full variable domain (remainder filled in from reference TRBV5-4 and TRBJ1-1): ETGVTQSPTHLIKTRGQQVTLRCSSQSGHNTVSWYQQALGQGPQFIFQYYREEENGRGNFPPRFSGLQFPNYSSELNVNALELDDSALYLCASSLGHMVNTEAFFGQGTRLTVV.

The genes are TRBV12-3 or TRBV12-4 and TRBJ2-3; a possible D gene is TRBD1 (6 bases). With 4 bases removed from V and 5 bases from J, the gap between germline ends came to 10 bases. The CDR3 extends over 13 amino acids. The CDR3 is CASSSTGLDTQYF. The CDR3 DNA reads as TGTGCCAGCAGTTCCACAGGGCTAGATACGCAGTATTTT.

The chain links TRBV30 to TRBJ1-3, with D maybe TRBD1 (6 bases). Germline V CDR1 and CDR2: GTSNPN, SVGIG (reference sequence). The CDR3 is 13 residues long. The V end lost 7 bases, the J end lost 0 bases, and 10 bases lay between the germline ends. For the CDR3, the DNA is TGTGCCTCCCAGGGGTTCTCTGGAAACACCATATATTTT. Translating gives CASQGFSGNTIYF.

This sequence joins TRBV9 and TRBJ2-2, with 8 bases lining up with TRBD1. Germline V gene sequence: CDR1 SGDLS, CDR2 YYNGEE. The CDR3 length is 15 residues. The J segment lost 8 bases and the V segment lost 0 bases, leaving 6 bases of the junction unmatched. CDR3 loop: CASSVERQGYGELFF. CDR3 DNA sequence: TGTGCCAGCAGCGTAGAAAGACAGGGGTATGGGGAGCTGTTTTTT.

This clone appeared once. The chain is built from TRBV9 and TRBJ2-7, with D perhaps matching TRBD2 (5 bases). Trimming removed 4 bases from V and 5 bases from J, with 13 bases in between. CDR3 length equals 13 residues. The germline V gene encodes CDR1 SGDLS and CDR2 YYNGEE. CDR3: CASSQLLGDEQYF. In DNA form, the CDR3 reads TGTGCCAGCAGCCAGCTACTCGGGGACGAGCAGTACTTC.